The 23 T cell receptor beta chains reported below all come from one sample, sequenced in a study of beta chain features in type 1 diabetes. The study reverse transcribed the entire isolated RNA, so it sequenced expressed TCRB transcripts. Clones were sequenced by immunoSEQ multiplex PCR, and TCRdb holds only the in-frame ones, with some missing. Of 330,000 or so clones listed, 14% are singletons. Material for sequencing was central memory CD4+ T cells from blood. The receptors here all came from a man in his thirties or forties in good health.

The chain is built from TRBV11-2 and TRBJ2-6, with TRBD1 identical over 8 bases. This CDR3 is built from 18 residues. J was trimmed by 4 bases and V by 2 bases; bases with no gene match: 10. The germline V gene has CDR1 SGHAT and CDR2 FQNNGV. The CDR3 DNA is TGTGCCAGCAGCTTAAATTTGCAGGGGGCCCCAGGGGCCAACGTCCTGACTTTC. Amino acid sequence: CASSLNLQGAPGANVLTF.

A few counts support this clone. Here the CDR3 reads CASSRTGMGETQYF. CDR3 DNA: TGTGCCAGCAGTCGGACAGGGATGGGGGAGACCCAGTACTTC. The rearrangement joins TRBV2 to TRBJ2-5; 8 positions agree with TRBD1. The CDR3 extends over 14 amino acids. Looked up from germline, CDR1 is SNHLY and CDR2 is FYNNEI. Trimming cost V 5 bases and J 5 bases; bases outside gene matches: 7.

The chain joins TRBV6-6 to TRBJ1-1; maybe TRBD1 (5 bases). The V and J ends lost 5 bases and 4 bases respectively, with 14 bases between them. The V gene's germline CDR1 is MNHNY and CDR2 SVGAGI (reference sequence). The CDR3 runs 14 residues. In nucleotides, the CDR3 is TGTGCCAGCAGTCCCGCGGGGCTAGGCACTGAAGCTTTCTTT. Protein product: CASSPAGLGTEAFF.

The chain uses TRBV6-5 and TRBJ2-7, with D tentatively TRBD2 (5 bases). This CDR3 is 13 amino acids long. The V end lost 0 bases, the J end lost 6 bases, and 9 bases lay between the germline ends. CDR1 and CDR2 (germline): MNHEY, SVGAGI. This CDR3 is CASSYSRRGEQYF. The CDR3 DNA is TGTGCCAGCAGTTACTCAAGACGGGGCGAGCAGTACTTC.

The V gene is TRBV5-1, the J gene TRBJ2-2; TRBD2 matches 10 bases. The J segment lost 6 bases and the V segment lost 1 base, leaving 6 bases of the junction unmatched. The germline CDR1 and CDR2 sequences are SGHRS and YFSETQ. CDR3 length equals 16 residues. The CDR3, as DNA: TGCGCCAGCAGCTTGCAAGCTAGCGGGGGCTCCGGGGAGCTGTTTTTT. Its translation: CASSLQASGGSGELFF.

This clone was seen ten or more times. The chain has TRBV18 and TRBJ1-1; weak D call: TRBD1 (5 bases). The V end was cut by 4 bases, the J end by 0 bases, with 15 bases between. There are 16 residues in the CDR3. In germline, CDR1 is KGHSH, CDR2 LQKENI. The CDR3, as DNA: TGTGCCAGCTCACGGACGTCCGGGGGAATGAACACTGAAGCTTTCTTT. Its translation: CASSRTSGGMNTEAFF.

The V gene is TRBV5-1, the J gene TRBJ1-4; D unclear. Trimming took off 4 bases at V and 8 bases at J, with 18 bases between the two ends. The germline V gene has CDR1 SGHRS and CDR2 YFSETQ. The CDR3 contains 15 residues. The CDR3 DNA is TGCGCCAGCAGCCGCCCCGCGGAAGGACGAGAAAAACTGTTTTTT. It encodes CASSRPAEGREKLFF.

The genes are TRBV4-2 and TRBJ1-2, with D possibly being TRBD1 (6 bases). V dropped 4 bases and J dropped 7 bases, with 22 bases sitting between them. This CDR3 has 16 residues. Germline CDR1 reads LGHNA; CDR2 reads YNFKEQ. For the CDR3, the DNA is TGTGCCAGCAGCCCGATTCAAGCACGGGGGCGGATTGGCTACACCTTC. It translates to CASSPIQARGRIGYTF.

This clone has just a few counts. This rearrangement joins TRBV5-6 to TRBJ1-2; 10 nucleotides align to TRBD1. CDR3 size: 17 residues. Unmatched junction bases numbered 13, after V lost 2 bases and J lost 6 bases. Germline CDR1 reads SGHDT; CDR2 reads YYEEEE. CDR3 protein: CASSFPTLSGTGDGYTF. The CDR3 DNA reads as TGTGCCAGCAGCTTCCCCACACTCTCCGGGACAGGGGATGGCTACACCTTC.

This clone was counted a few times. The chain couples TRBV11-3 to TRBJ2-1; 7 positions match TRBD2. Germline V gene data show CDR1 as SGHNT and CDR2 as YENEEA. Trimming took 5 bases from V and 0 from J; bases not matched to a gene: 7. This CDR3 spans 16 amino acids. DNA of the CDR3: TGTGCCAGCAGCGGGAAAAAGCGGGACTCCTACAATGAGCAGTTCTTC. Its protein product is CASSGKKRDSYNEQFF.

This clone was found a few times. The chain carries TRBV5-1 and TRBJ2-1, with D uncertain. V lost 5 bases, J lost 10 bases, and 19 bases lay in between. This CDR3 spans 14 amino acids. Germline V gene lookup returns CDR1 SGHRS and CDR2 YFSETQ. CDR3: CASSPTLTGSEQFF. The CDR3 coding sequence is TGCGCCAGCAGTCCTACCCTGACGGGCTCGGAGCAGTTCTTC.

This clone has just a few counts. The chain couples TRBV7-9 to TRBJ2-3; tentative D call: TRBD2 (6 bases). The CDR3 has 18 amino acids. Germline-derived CDR1 and CDR2 are SEHNR and FQNEAQ (reference sequence). V lost 3 bases and J 6 bases, leaving 25 bases between the germline ends. The DNA for the CDR3 is TGTGCCAGCAGCTTTTCCCTCGGGCTAGCGAAGAATCGGGATACGCAGTATTTT. Its translation is CASSFSLGLAKNRDTQYF.

This clone occurred many times. The genes are TRBV4-3 and TRBJ1-1; 8 nucleotides line up with TRBD1. The CDR3 contains 14 residues. The junction had 5 bases not matched to a gene; V was cut back by 4 bases and J by 4 bases. Germline CDR1 and CDR2: LGHNA and YSLEER. CDR3 sequence: CASSRDRGGTEAFF. DNA of the CDR3: TGCGCCAGCAGCCGCGACAGGGGAGGCACTGAAGCTTTCTTT.

This clone was seen a handful of times. The genes are TRBV28 and TRBJ1-2; 8 nucleotides agree with TRBD1. CDR3 size: 15 residues. V trimming: 2 bases; J trimming: 4 bases; junction bases outside the gene matches: 6. CDR1 and CDR2 (germline): MDHEN, SYDVKM. CDR3 protein: CASSLGTGSFYGYTF. In DNA form, the CDR3 reads TGTGCCAGCAGTTTAGGGACAGGATCCTTCTATGGCTACACCTTC.

A few counts support this clone. The CDR3 DNA reads as TGTGCCAGCAGCTTATCCCAAACAGGGGGGTATTTT. Translation: CASSLSQTGGYF. The V and J genes are TRBV13 and TRBJ2-3; 8 bases align to TRBD1. The length of the CDR3 is 12 residues. J was trimmed by 14 bases and V by 2 bases; bases with no gene match: 6. Per the germline V gene, CDR1 is PRHDT and CDR2 is FYEKMQ (reference sequence).

This clone was seen repeatedly, ten times or more. The chain recombines TRBV2 with TRBJ2-2; D gene uncertain. CDR1 is SNHLY and CDR2 is FYNNEI in the germline V gene. CDR3 length: 15 residues. The germline V and J ends were trimmed by 2 bases and 4 bases, with 11 bases remaining between them. In DNA form, the CDR3 reads TGTGCCAGCAGTGAATACTCGACTTTCACCGGGGAGCTGTTTTTT. Encoded protein: CASSEYSTFTGELFF.

This sequence joins TRBV11-2 and TRBJ1-5; 7 nucleotides align to TRBD1. Germline V CDR1 and CDR2: SGHAT, FQNNGV. The CDR3 has 15 residues. V trimming: 10 bases; J trimming: 5 bases; junction bases outside the gene matches: 14. The CDR3 nucleotides read TGTGCCAACCATCAGACTTACAGGGGCCATCAGCCCCAGCATTTT. Protein sequence: CANHQTYRGHQPQHF.

With respect to this clone: This sequence is one base from a far larger clone and is likely a read error. The chain recombines TRBV29-1 with TRBJ2-1, with D possibly being TRBD2 (7 bases). This CDR3 has 13 residues. Germline loops: CDR1 SQVTM, CDR2 ANQGSEA. Trimming removed 8 bases from V and 1 base from J, with 12 bases in between. The CDR3 bases are TGCAGCATGAGGGGGGGATCCTACAATGAGCAGTTCTTC. It yields the protein CSMRGGSYNEQFF.

This clone has just a few counts. The chain recombines TRBV7-2 with TRBJ2-3, with 9 bases lining up with TRBD1. V was clipped by 6 bases and J by 2 bases; unmatched bases: 3. The germline V gene encodes CDR1 SGHTA and CDR2 FQGNSA. This CDR3 is built from 14 residues. CDR3 protein: CASRRQGDTDTQYF. DNA of the CDR3: TGTGCCAGCAGGAGACAGGGGGACACAGATACGCAGTATTTT.

V and J are TRBV4-1 and TRBJ2-1, with 8 bases aligning to TRBD2. The germline gives CDR1 MGHRA, CDR2 YSYEKL. The CDR3 runs to 17 residues. V lost 1 base to trimming and J lost 4 bases; unmatched junction nucleotides: 9. CDR3 loop: CASSQGILAEVYNEQFF. The CDR3 DNA is TGCGCCAGCAGCCAAGGGATACTAGCGGAAGTGTACAATGAGCAGTTCTTC.

This clone has a handful of counts. At one boundary the junction diverges from the germline segment, which might be a read error. The V gene is TRBV6-5, the J gene TRBJ2-1; 7 nucleotides match TRBD1. The CDR3 has 13 residues. The germline CDR1 and CDR2 sequences are MNHEY and SVGAGI. This CDR3 is CASSRGQERSRLF. In DNA, the CDR3 is TGTGCCAGCAGTCGCGGACAGGAGCGCTCGAGGCTCTTC.

This clone has a handful of counts. The chain has TRBV6-6 and TRBJ2-7; maybe TRBD2 (5 bases). The CDR3 sequence is 13 residues long. Trimming removed 10 bases at V and 7 bases at J, with 20 bases between. CDR1 is MNHNY and CDR2 is SVGAGI in the germline V gene (reference sequence). CDR3 DNA: TGTGCCATCCGGCCCCAAATTACGGGGGAGCAGTACGTC. The encoded protein is CAIRPQITGEQYV.

This clone was observed a handful of times. The gene calls are TRBV11-3 and TRBJ2-1, with 7 bases identical to TRBD1. V was pared by 5 bases and J by 0 bases, with 1 base of the junction left unmatched. The germline gives CDR1 SGHNT, CDR2 YENEEA. The CDR3 runs 14 residues. CDR3 sequence reads: CASSRDSSYNEQFF. The CDR3 region has the DNA TGTGCCAGCAGCCGGGACAGCTCCTACAATGAGCAGTTCTTC.